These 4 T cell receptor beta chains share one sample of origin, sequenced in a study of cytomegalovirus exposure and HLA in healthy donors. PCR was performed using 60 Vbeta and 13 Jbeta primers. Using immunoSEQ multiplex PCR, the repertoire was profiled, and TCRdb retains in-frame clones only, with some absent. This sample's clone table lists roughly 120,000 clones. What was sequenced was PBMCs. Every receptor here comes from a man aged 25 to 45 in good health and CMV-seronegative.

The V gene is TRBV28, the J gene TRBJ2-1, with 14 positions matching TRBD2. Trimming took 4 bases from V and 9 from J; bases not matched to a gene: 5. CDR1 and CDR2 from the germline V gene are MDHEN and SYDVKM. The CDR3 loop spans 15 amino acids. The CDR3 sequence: CASSSGTSGSGEQFF. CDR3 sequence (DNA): TGTGCCAGCAGTTCCGGGACTAGCGGGAGCGGTGAGCAGTTCTTC.

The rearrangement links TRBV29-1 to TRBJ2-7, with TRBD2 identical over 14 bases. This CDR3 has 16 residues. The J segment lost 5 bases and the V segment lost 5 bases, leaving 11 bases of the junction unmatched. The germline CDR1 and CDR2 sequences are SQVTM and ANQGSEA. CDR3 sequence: CSVSGTSGSRGDEQYF. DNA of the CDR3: TGCAGCGTTTCCGGGACTAGCGGGAGCCGCGGGGACGAGCAGTACTTC.

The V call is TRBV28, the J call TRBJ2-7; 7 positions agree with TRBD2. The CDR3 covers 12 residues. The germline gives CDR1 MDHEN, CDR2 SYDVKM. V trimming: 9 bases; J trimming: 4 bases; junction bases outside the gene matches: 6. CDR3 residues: CASGLETYEQYF. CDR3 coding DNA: TGTGCCAGTGGACTAGAGACGTACGAGCAGTACTTC.

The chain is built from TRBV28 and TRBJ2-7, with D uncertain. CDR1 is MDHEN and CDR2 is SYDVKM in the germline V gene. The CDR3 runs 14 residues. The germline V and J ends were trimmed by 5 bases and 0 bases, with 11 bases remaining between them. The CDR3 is CASSPVVHSYEQYF. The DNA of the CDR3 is TGTGCCAGCAGTCCGGTTGTCCACTCCTACGAGCAGTACTTC.